The entry that follows covers one TCR beta chain sequence. The data belong to a study of blood T cell repertoires in COVID-19. Study overall: Acute-phase and convalescent COVID-19 samples originated in the United States, Italy and Spain.

The CDR3 contains 15 residues. J lost 5 bases, V lost 5 bases, and 8 bases had no gene match. Germline-derived CDR1 and CDR2 are SGHVS and FNYEAQ. Measured with immunoSEQ multiplex PCR; TCRdb has only the in-frame clones, and not every one. This table holds roughly 96,000 clones, 82% found once. The receptor's source is a man at least 80 years old with acute or convalescent COVID-19. The chain couples TRBV7-6 to TRBJ2-2; 7 positions match TRBD1. The sample consisted of peripheral blood. The CDR3 coding sequence is TGTGCCAGCAGCGCGTGGGGACAGCTAACCGGGGAGCTGTTTTTT. Its translation: CASSAWGQLTGELFF.